The text below deals with one T cell receptor (beta chain). Its antigen remains unidentified. CDR1 and CDR2 from the germline V gene are MNHEY and SVGAGI. V was clipped by 7 bases and J by 1 base; unmatched bases: 4. The CDR3 is 14 amino acids. This specimen belongs to a study of T cell responses to AZD1222 COVID-19 vaccine. As for the study in general: Recipients boosted at about 4 weeks or about 12 weeks are pooled.

Broader study findings: The CD4 TCRs associated with vaccination extended across spike and predominated at 160-218 and 743-854. Two AZD1222 administrations were followed by greater Spike-specific TCR breadth and depth.

Assay: immunoSEQ multiplex PCR; the TCRdb copy retains only in-frame clones and omits some. The table lists roughly 120,000 clones, around 88% of them singletons. The origin of this receptor is an adult in good health. This chain links TRBV6-5 with TRBJ1-5; 7 bases are a match to TRBD1. The sample here was peripheral blood, taken on day 0 of AZD1222 vaccination. The CDR3 region has the DNA TGTGCCAGCATGGGCAGGGGGAGCAATCAGCCCCAGCATTTT. The encoded protein is CASMGRGSNQPQHF.